Given below is one TCR beta chain in context. The data belong to a study of blood T cell repertoires in COVID-19. Overall study: Sites across the United States, Italy and Spain contributed samples from acute and convalescent COVID-19. PBMCs, B-cell-depleted T cells, or T cells were the source of the cDNA or gDNA that made up the material.

Here immunoSEQ multiplex PCR was the method, and the copy in TCRdb shows in-frame clones only, minus some. The table has about 260,000 clones, over 75% seen once. The clonotype was recovered from a woman in her 70s with COVID-19, enrolled during active disease. What was sequenced was peripheral blood.

The CDR3, as DNA: TGTGCCAGCAGACCGGAGGGCAGGAGGCACTATGGCTACACCTTC. As protein: CASRPEGRRHYGYTF. V and J are TRBV5-6 and TRBJ1-2; unclear D gene. V was clipped by 5 bases and J by 3 bases, with 17 bases between them. The CDR3 covers 15 residues. Germline CDR1 and CDR2: SGHDT and YYEEEE.